Shown below are 7 T cell receptor beta chains from a single sample sequenced in a study of blood T cell repertoires in COVID-19. Profiled with immunoSEQ multiplex PCR; TCRdb holds only in-frame clones, not every one. Among roughly 62,000 clones listed, around 85% were seen once. The sequenced sample was peripheral blood. The origin of the receptors is a woman of 80 years or more with active or convalescent COVID-19.

The genes are TRBV7-3 and TRBJ1-1; D may be TRBD1 (6 bases). Trimming took off 2 bases at V and 7 bases at J, with 14 bases between the two ends. This CDR3 comprises 14 residues. The germline V gene encodes CDR1 SGHTA and CDR2 FQGTGA. CDR3 region: CASSLVGGPYEAFF. As DNA, the CDR3 is TGTGCCAGCAGCTTAGTTGGGGGCCCTTATGAAGCTTTCTTT.

This chain links TRBV5-4 with TRBJ2-3; 12 nucleotides agree with TRBD2. V shed 2 bases, J shed 6 bases, and the junction held 1 base outside the gene matches. Germline V gene data show CDR1 as SGHNT and CDR2 as YYREEE (reference sequence). This CDR3 has 14 residues. CDR3 sequence: CASSLGLAGDTQYF. DNA of the CDR3: TGTGCCAGCAGCTTAGGACTAGCGGGGGATACGCAGTATTTT.

The sample holds one count of this clone. The rearrangement joins TRBV7-3 to TRBJ2-7, with D perhaps matching TRBD2 (6 bases). Germline lookup yields CDR1 SGHTA and CDR2 FQGTGA. Deletions cut 2 bases from V and 6 bases from J, with 11 bases between. The CDR3 covers 13 residues. This chain's CDR3 is CASSLGSGGEQYF. The CDR3 DNA follows: TGTGCCAGCAGCTTAGGATCCGGGGGCGAGCAGTACTTC.

This chain joins TRBV19 and TRBJ1-5, with D perhaps matching TRBD1 (6 bases). V lost 4 bases to trimming and J lost 7 bases, with 17 bases between them. This CDR3 contains 15 residues. Germline V gives CDR1 LNHDA, CDR2 SQIVND (reference sequence). The CDR3 sequence is CASSTPDSPQQPQHF. Written as DNA, the CDR3 is TGTGCCAGTAGTACACCGGACAGCCCGCAGCAGCCCCAGCATTTT.

The V call is TRBV11-2, the J call TRBJ1-2; 11 bases are a match to TRBD1. This CDR3 is 16 amino acids long. Germline V gene data show CDR1 as SGHAT and CDR2 as FQNNGV. J gave up 4 bases and V 1 base, and 5 bases lay outside the gene matches. Written as DNA, the CDR3 is TGTGCCAGCAGCTTAGCTGGGACAGGGGGGATCTATGGCTACACCTTC. It specifies CASSLAGTGGIYGYTF.

This chain joins TRBV24-1 and TRBJ2-5; 8 bases line up with TRBD1. The V and J ends lost 2 bases and 4 bases, in that order; junction bases with no gene match: 5. Germline CDR1 and CDR2: KGHDR and SFDVKD. This CDR3 region has 15 residues. The CDR3 DNA sequence: TGTGCCACCAGTGATTCCGGGACAGGTGGAGAGACCCAGTACTTC. Its protein product is CATSDSGTGGETQYF.

The gene calls are TRBV9 and TRBJ2-7, with 10 bases lining up with TRBD1. The V gene's germline CDR1 is SGDLS and CDR2 YYNGEE. The CDR3 is made up of 15 amino acids. The ends lost 4 bases at V and 2 bases at J; junction bases unmatched: 6. CDR3 coding DNA: TGTGCCAGCAGCCAGGGGACAGGGGACCCCTACGAGCAGTACTTC. Translation gives CASSQGTGDPYEQYF.